A single sample is the source of the 16 T cell receptor beta chains below, sequenced in a study of blood T cell repertoires in COVID-19. Using immunoSEQ multiplex PCR, the repertoire was profiled, and TCRdb retains in-frame clones only, with some absent. This table has approximately 340,000 clones, approximately 90% appearing once. The sequenced sample consisted of peripheral blood. Receptor source: a young man with COVID-19, enrolled during active disease.

The chain uses TRBV15 and TRBJ1-5; D uncertain. CDR3 size: 12 residues. V lost 0 bases and J lost 6, with 3 bases in between. The germline CDR1 and CDR2 sequences are LNHNV and YYDKDF (reference sequence). DNA for the CDR3: TGTGCCACCAGCAGAGATATTCAGCCCCAGCATTTT. Translation gives CATSRDIQPQHF.

The gene calls are TRBV5-1 and TRBJ1-2; D possibly corresponds to TRBD1 (6 bases). This CDR3 region has 16 residues. Trimming removed 0 bases from V and 5 bases from J, with 17 bases in between. Germline loops: CDR1 SGHRS, CDR2 YFSETQ. CDR3 residues: CASSLAQGDTVYGYTF. The CDR3 region has the DNA TGCGCCAGCAGCTTGGCCCAAGGGGACACAGTGTATGGCTACACCTTC.

This chain connects TRBV18 to TRBJ2-7; TRBD2 matches at 9 bases. Trimming removed 3 bases from V and 2 bases from J; junction bases left unmatched: 11. The V gene's germline CDR1 is KGHSH and CDR2 LQKENI. This CDR3 spans 17 amino acids. CDR3 DNA sequence: TGTGCCAGCTCACCGGCGGGAGCGGGGGGTACCACCTACGAGCAGTACTTC. It yields the protein CASSPAGAGGTTYEQYF.

The CDR3 DNA sequence: TGTGCCAGCAGCCAAGATACGAGGGGGAGCACCTTC. Amino acid sequence: CASSQDTRGSTF. The chain joins TRBV3-1 (or the pseudogene TRBV3-2) to TRBJ1-2, with a weak D call TRBD1 (6 bases). CDR1 LGHDT and CDR2 YNNKEL come from the germline V gene (reference sequence). V lost 0 bases, J lost 13 bases, and 12 bases lay in between. The CDR3 runs to 12 residues.

The gene calls are TRBV7-3 and TRBJ2-2, with 8 bases that match TRBD2. The CDR3 spans 13 residues. With V trimmed by 8 bases and J by 5 bases, 4 bases remained unmatched. Looked up from germline, CDR1 is SGHTA and CDR2 is FQGTGA. CDR3 nucleotides: TGTGCCAGCCACCCTAGCGGGACCGGGGAGCTGTTTTTT. The encoded protein is CASHPSGTGELFF. Looking up the rest from reference TRBV7-3 and TRBJ2-2 gives the full variable domain: GAGVSQTPSNKVTEKGKYVELRCDPISGHTALYWYRQSLGQGPEFLIYFQGTGAADDSGLPNDRFFAVRPEGSVSTLKIQRTERGDSAVYLCASHPSGTGELFFGEGSRLTVL.

The chain employs TRBV27 and TRBJ2-7, with 7 bases lining up with TRBD2. Unmatched junction bases numbered 7, after V lost 3 bases and J lost 5 bases. The CDR3 has 14 residues. Germline loops: CDR1 MNHEY, CDR2 SMNVEV (reference sequence). CDR3 protein: CASSLYLAVHEQYF. The CDR3 coding sequence is TGTGCCAGCAGTTTGTATCTAGCGGTCCACGAGCAGTACTTC.

The chain is built from TRBV4-2 and TRBJ2-2; no definite D call. Germline CDR1 LGHNA, CDR2 YNFKEQ. The V end was cut by 4 bases, the J end by 5 bases, with 14 bases between. CDR3 length: 15 residues. CDR3 protein: CASSPRLFGTGELFF. CDR3 bases: TGTGCCAGCAGCCCCAGACTTTTTGGGACCGGGGAGCTGTTTTTT.

The chain employs TRBV6-2 or TRBV6-3 and TRBJ1-1; no reliable D call. Germline values: CDR1 MNHEY, CDR2 SVGEGT. The CDR3 is 14 residues long. V was pared by 6 bases and J by 8 bases, with 19 bases between. DNA for the CDR3: TGTGCCAGCAGCCGGAGAGGTGGCAGCCCCGAAGCTTTCTTT. It yields the protein CASSRRGGSPEAFF.

This chain joins TRBV4-1 and TRBJ2-7, with D maybe TRBD1 (6 bases). This CDR3 is 16 amino acids long. V lost 1 base, J lost 2 bases, and 15 bases lay in between. Germline CDR1 is MGHRA and CDR2 is YSYEKL. Here the CDR3 DNA reads TGCGCCAGCAGCCAAGGGGGTGGGGGCGGAACCTACGAGCAGTACTTC. Protein sequence: CASSQGGGGGTYEQYF.

This chain joins TRBV3-1 (or the pseudogene TRBV3-2) and TRBJ2-1; no firm D call. Between the trimmed V and J ends, which lost 1 base and 6 bases, there was a span of 4 bases. This CDR3 spans 12 amino acids. The germline CDR1 and CDR2 sequences are LGHDT and YNNKEL (reference sequence). The CDR3 is CASSQVSNEQFF. The CDR3 region has the DNA TGTGCCAGCAGCCAAGTTAGCAATGAGCAGTTCTTC.

The rearrangement uses TRBV5-1 and TRBJ1-6; D possibly corresponds to TRBD1 (5 bases). V lost 4 bases, J lost 9 bases, and 17 bases lay in between. This CDR3 region has 15 residues. In germline, CDR1 is SGHRS, CDR2 YFSETQ. Written as DNA, the CDR3 is TGCGCCAGCAGCCTACAGGACCCGGGGGGTTCACCCCTCCACTTT. Translated: CASSLQDPGGSPLHF.

The CDR3: CASSPPLGKVGGDTQYF. The CDR3 nucleotides are TGTGCCAGCAGTCCCCCTTTGGGGAAAGTCGGGGGAGATACGCAGTATTTT. This chain connects TRBV28 to TRBJ2-3; maybe TRBD2 (6 bases). V lost 5 bases, J lost 5 bases, and 23 bases lay in between. The CDR3 is made up of 17 amino acids. Per germline, CDR1 MDHEN and CDR2 SYDVKM.

A word on this clone: The junction departs from the called germline gene at one end, perhaps through a read error. The chain couples TRBV19 to TRBJ2-1; possibly TRBD1 for D (6 bases). Germline V CDR1 and CDR2: LNHDA, SQIVND (reference sequence). This CDR3 is built from 16 residues. The CDR3 sequence: CASSIGRQGRNNEQFF. CDR3 in DNA: TGTGCCAGTAGTATCGGGCGTCAGGGGCGTAACAATGAGCAATTCTTC.

The chain joins TRBV28 to TRBJ1-1, with D uncertain. The ends were cut back, 2 bases at V and 6 bases at J, with 7 bases in the middle. Germline values: CDR1 MDHEN, CDR2 SYDVKM. The CDR3 has 12 residues. CDR3 sequence (DNA): TGTGCCAGCAGTTTAGAGAGATCTGAAGCTTTCTTT. Encoded protein: CASSLERSEAFF. The full variable domain, in which reference TRBV28 and TRBJ1-1 provide the parts outside the CDR3, is DVKVTQSSRYLVKRTGEKVFLECVQDMDHENMFWYRQDPGLGLRLIYFSYDVKMKEKGDIPEGYSVSREKKERFSLILESASTNQTSMYLCASSLERSEAFFGQGTRLTVV.

This chain links TRBV27 with TRBJ2-2; 8 nucleotides align to TRBD1. The CDR3 runs to 15 residues. V lost 6 bases and J lost 1; bases outside the gene matches: 4. Germline lookup yields CDR1 MNHEY and CDR2 SMNVEV (reference sequence). The CDR3 loop reads CASRKGQVNTGELFF. Written as DNA, the CDR3 is TGTGCCAGCAGAAAGGGACAGGTGAACACCGGGGAGCTGTTTTTT.

This chain links TRBV9 with TRBJ2-1; 9 nucleotides agree with TRBD1. V lost 1 base, J lost 8 bases, and 10 bases stayed unmatched. The V gene's germline CDR1 is SGDLS and CDR2 YYNGEE. CDR3 length: 16 amino acids. CDR3 sequence reads: CASSVRYRGHRDEQFF. Here the CDR3 DNA reads TGTGCCAGCAGCGTACGGTACAGGGGGCATAGGGATGAGCAGTTCTTC.